The TCR beta chain under discussion was sequenced for a study of blood T cell repertoires in COVID-19. About the research overall: Samples of COVID-19 (acute and convalescent) were obtained from the United States, Italy and Spain. T cells, B-cell-depleted T cells, or PBMCs supplied cDNA or gDNA.

The authors' processing: From reference gene primer amplification, estimates of nucleated cell counts were derived. The protocol was immunoSEQ multiplex PCR, while the TCRdb copy is restricted to in-frame clones and leaves out a portion. V and J calls and clone size follow that table, whereas D and trimming were derived from the DNA. The sample has tens of thousands of clones, 86% seen once; the top ten hold approximately 3%. The CDR3 runs to 16 residues. In germline, CDR1 is SGHDT, CDR2 YYEEEE. After removal of 4 bases from V and 4 bases from J, the junction contained 7 bases not matched to a gene. The material sequenced was peripheral blood. The TCR was taken from a man in his fifties or sixties with active COVID-19. The gene calls are TRBV5-6 and TRBJ2-6, with 8 positions matching TRBD1. The CDR3 protein is CASSVRQGTGANVLTF. Written as DNA, the CDR3 is TGTGCCAGCAGCGTTAGACAGGGGACCGGGGCCAACGTCCTGACTTTC.